The next 28 T cell receptor beta chains were all read from a single sample in a study of glioma-infiltrating T cells. The iRepertoire nested amplicon-rescue multiplex PCR amplified TCR alpha and beta CDR3s from RNA. TCRdb re-called the multiplex PCR reads through MiXCR, storing one row per CDR3 protein. The table shows about 410,000 distinct CDR3 sequences, with more than 35% occurring only once. The source material was glioma tissue, nonneoplastic brain tissue, or PBMCs (not recorded which). The origin of the receptors is a human donor with low-grade glioma or glioblastoma, undergoing nonglioma brain surgery, or in good health (not recorded which).

Worth noting for this clonotype: Being one base from a much bigger clone, this may be a read error. The rearrangement joins TRBV6-1 to TRBJ2-2; 7 bases fit TRBD1. This CDR3 region has 15 residues. CDR1 and CDR2 (germline): MNHNS, SASEGT. CDR3 in amino acids: CASSQGQLNTGELLF. CDR3 nucleotide sequence: TGTGCCAGCAGTCAGGGACAGCTGAACACCGGGGAGCTGTTGTTT.

This clonotype was found many times. CDR3 protein: CASRILAGGTDTQYF. The CDR3 DNA is TGTGCCAGCAGAATACTAGCGGGAGGGACAGATACGCAGTATTTT. V gene TRBV27 combines with J gene TRBJ2-3; TRBD2 matches 13 bases. The germline V gene encodes CDR1 MNHEY and CDR2 SMNVEV (reference sequence). The CDR3 is 15 residues long. The V gene end was trimmed by 6 bases and the J gene end by 3 bases; junction bases not matched to a gene: 3.

This clonotype appeared a few times. This chain links TRBV12-3 or TRBV12-4 with TRBJ2-4; no clear D. This CDR3 has 16 amino acids. V was cut by 5 bases and J by 0 bases, with 14 bases left in between. This CDR3 reads CASSPPSRGAKNIQYF. Here the CDR3 DNA reads TGTGCCAGCAGTCCCCCGAGCCGCGGAGCCAAAAACATTCAGTACTTC.

V and J are TRBV2 and TRBJ1-1; the D gene is possibly TRBD1 (6 bases). V gave up 5 bases and J gave up 5 bases, with 21 bases separating them. In germline, CDR1 is SNHLY, CDR2 FYNNEI. The CDR3 sequence is 16 residues long. CDR3: CASSLPLSIGQTEAFF. In nucleotides, the CDR3 is TGTGCCAGCAGTCTACCTTTATCAATCGGACAGACTGAAGCTTTCTTT.

The chain recombines TRBV3-1 with TRBJ2-7, with 7 bases lining up with TRBD2. The CDR3 spans 14 residues. V lost 1 base and J lost 3; bases outside the gene matches: 3. In germline, CDR1 is LGHDT, CDR2 YNNKEL (reference sequence). The CDR3 here is CASSQGASGYEQYF. In DNA, the CDR3 is TGTGCCAGCAGCCAAGGGGCTAGCGGCTACGAGCAGTACTTC.

A few counts support this clonotype. The chain recombines TRBV20-1 with TRBJ1-6, with a tentative D call TRBD1 (5 bases). V dropped 7 bases and J dropped 6 bases, with 10 bases sitting between them. The CDR3 contains 12 residues. In germline, CDR1 is DFQATT, CDR2 SNEGSKA (reference sequence). DNA for the CDR3: TGCAGTGTCGGCAGGGTTAATTCACCCCTCCACTTT. Protein product: CSVGRVNSPLHF.

This clonotype has a handful of counts. The J gene is TRBJ2-1, the V gene TRBV4-2; 14 bases align to TRBD2. Germline V gives CDR1 LGHNA, CDR2 YNFKEQ. Unmatched junction bases numbered 4, after V lost 4 bases and J lost 5 bases. The CDR3 is made up of 16 amino acids. The CDR3 nucleotides are TGTGCCAGCAGCCGGGGACTAGCGGGAGTAAACAATGAGCAGTTCTTC. Translating gives CASSRGLAGVNNEQFF.

This clonotype has more than one count but fewer than ten. The rearrangement joins TRBV7-9 to TRBJ2-1; D may be TRBD2 (5 bases). CDR1 and CDR2 (germline): SEHNR, FQNEAQ (reference sequence). Trimming removed 5 bases from V and 4 bases from J, with 12 bases in between. This CDR3 has 14 amino acids. The CDR3 coding sequence is TGTGCCAGCAGCGAGCGGACGGTTTACAATGAGCAGTTCTTC. Its translation is CASSERTVYNEQFF.

A few counts support this clonotype. The V gene is TRBV28, the J gene TRBJ2-6; a possible D gene is TRBD1 (6 bases). The CDR3 contains 15 residues. V was shortened by 4 bases and J by 2 bases, with 9 bases between the two germline ends. Germline V gene data show CDR1 as MDHEN and CDR2 as SYDVKM. The chain's CDR3 is CASSYRDTGANVLTF. The CDR3 region has the DNA TGTGCCAGCAGTTACCGGGACACTGGGGCCAACGTCCTGACTTTC.

For this clonotype: A single base separates this from a much larger clone, so it may be a read error. The conserved phenylalanine or tryptophan normally closing the CDR3 is absent here, so this likely arose from a read error. The chain uses TRBV6-2 or TRBV6-3 and TRBJ1-2; TRBD1 is a possible D gene (5 bases). This CDR3 spans 12 amino acids. The V and J ends lost 6 bases and 7 bases respectively, with 12 bases between them. Germline V gene sequence: CDR1 MNHEY, CDR2 SVGEGT. The DNA of the CDR3 is TGTGCCAGCAGGACGACAGCGCGTGGCTACACCTTA. It encodes CASRTTARGYTL.

This clonotype was detected many times. The chain employs TRBV6-1 and TRBJ2-7, with D perhaps TRBD2 (5 bases). V was shortened by 10 bases and J by 3 bases, with 16 bases between the two germline ends. This CDR3 has 13 residues. Germline assignment: CDR1 MNHNS and CDR2 SASEGT. Here the CDR3 reads CATRESVNYEQYF. In nucleotides, the CDR3 is TGTGCCACGAGGGAGTCGGTGAACTACGAGCAGTACTTC.

This clonotype was counted at least ten times. The chain links TRBV28 to TRBJ2-4; D ambiguous. Germline assignment: CDR1 MDHEN and CDR2 SYDVKM. The CDR3 contains 13 residues. V was trimmed by 6 bases and J by 6 bases, leaving 12 bases between them. The CDR3 loop is CASSPAPTNIQYF. The CDR3 nucleotides read TGTGCCAGCAGCCCCGCACCTACAAACATTCAGTACTTC.

The chain joins TRBV20-1 to TRBJ2-7; 8 positions agree with TRBD1. CDR1 and CDR2 (germline): DFQATT, SNEGSKA (reference sequence). This CDR3 has 15 amino acids. V trimming: 2 bases; J trimming: 6 bases; junction bases outside the gene matches: 12. CDR3: CSARHPQGALGEQYF. The CDR3 DNA sequence: TGCAGTGCTAGACATCCTCAGGGGGCGTTGGGCGAGCAGTACTTC.

The chain employs TRBV6-5 and TRBJ1-1; D gene ambiguous. V shed 6 bases and J shed 0 bases, with 2 bases lying between them. This CDR3 has 11 amino acids. CDR1 MNHEY and CDR2 SVGAGI come from the germline V gene. The CDR3 DNA sequence: TGTGCCAGCAGAATGAACACTGAAGCTTTCTTT. Translated: CASRMNTEAFF.

This clonotype was seen ten or more times. The chain couples TRBV6-1 to TRBJ1-5; 8 nucleotides agree with TRBD1. CDR3 length equals 14 residues. Germline values: CDR1 MNHNS, CDR2 SASEGT. V lost 5 bases and J lost 5; bases outside the gene matches: 5. Written as DNA, the CDR3 is TGTGCCAGCAGTCAAGGACAGGGTCATCAGCCCCAGCATTTT. This encodes CASSQGQGHQPQHF.

This clonotype was counted between two and nine times. The J gene is TRBJ2-3, the V gene TRBV18; D perhaps matches TRBD1 (5 bases). Trimming removed 1 base from V and 0 bases from J, with 8 bases in between. In germline, CDR1 is KGHSH, CDR2 LQKENI. CDR3 size: 15 residues. The CDR3 DNA follows: TGTGCCAGCTCACCACGCAGGGAAAGCACAGATACGCAGTATTTT. Amino acids: CASSPRRESTDTQYF.

The table lists this clonotype with a few counts. V usage is TRBV20-1 and J usage is TRBJ2-7; TRBD2 matches at 10 bases. Germline lookup yields CDR1 DFQATT and CDR2 SNEGSKA (reference sequence). There are 15 residues in the CDR3. The junction had 11 bases not matched to a gene; V was cut back by 6 bases and J by 3 bases. Written as DNA, the CDR3 is TGCAGTGCCTCGGGGGGCACTAGCGGGATCTACGAGCAGTACTTC. Amino acid sequence: CSASGGTSGIYEQYF.

The chain carries TRBV12-3 or TRBV12-4 and TRBJ1-5, with 7 nucleotides matching TRBD1. With V trimmed by 6 bases and J by 4 bases, 9 bases remained unmatched. This CDR3 spans 15 amino acids. In DNA, the CDR3 is TGTGCCAGCAGACCGGGACAGAAAGGGAATCAGCCCCAGCATTTT. This translates into CASRPGQKGNQPQHF.

Concerning this clonotype: This may stem from a read error, because a much larger clone lies one nucleotide away. This rearrangement joins TRBV28 to TRBJ2-1; 8 positions agree with TRBD2. Germline assignment: CDR1 MDHEN and CDR2 SYDVKM. The CDR3 is 16 residues long. V lost 5 bases and J lost 11; bases outside the gene matches: 17. This CDR3 reads CASSPRTSSNTHKQFF. CDR3 nucleotides: TGTGCCAGCAGTCCCCGGACTAGCTCAAATACACATAAGCAGTTCTTC.

This chain connects TRBV20-1 to TRBJ1-3; D is uncertain. The CDR3 length is 13 residues. Germline CDR1 DFQATT, CDR2 SNEGSKA (reference sequence). The V end was cut by 5 bases, the J end by 2 bases, with 10 bases between. CDR3 DNA sequence: TGCAGTGCTGACATGTCGCCTGGAAACACCATATATTTT. Its translation: CSADMSPGNTIYF.

The chain combines TRBV12-3 or TRBV12-4 with TRBJ2-1; D not resolved. With 7 bases removed from V and 5 bases from J, the gap between germline ends came to 9 bases. The length of the CDR3 is 12 residues. This CDR3 is CASTLQNNEQFF. The CDR3, as DNA: TGTGCCAGCACCCTACAGAACAATGAGCAGTTCTTC.

V gene TRBV6-2 or TRBV6-3 combines with J gene TRBJ2-1, with 15 bases fitting TRBD2. CDR1 and CDR2 from the germline V gene are MNHEY and SVGEGT. V was clipped by 6 bases and J by 9 bases; unmatched bases: 9. The CDR3 consists of 16 residues. CDR3 DNA sequence: TGTGCCAGCAGACGCGGACTAGCGGGAGGGCCGGGTGAGCAGTTCTTC. Translated: CASRRGLAGGPGEQFF.

The count of this clonotype is one. This may arise from a read error, as a much more abundant clone is one base away. This chain links TRBV5-6 with TRBJ1-6; possibly TRBD1 for D (5 bases). Germline V lookup: CDR1 SGHDT, CDR2 YYEEEE. This CDR3 has 14 residues. The CDR3 loop reads CASSSGTYNPPLHF. Here the CDR3 DNA reads TGTGCCAGCAGCAGCGGGACCTATAATCCACCCCTCCACTTT.

V and J are TRBV20-1 and TRBJ1-5; 12 bases map to TRBD1. With 1 base clipped from V and 11 bases from J, the junction kept 12 bases outside the gene matches. The CDR3 has 16 residues. Germline V gene sequence: CDR1 DFQATT, CDR2 SNEGSKA (reference sequence). The CDR3 nucleotides read TGCAGTGCTAGAGCTCCCGGGACAGGGGGCGAAAAGACCCAGCATTTT. This gives the protein CSARAPGTGGEKTQHF.

This chain joins TRBV2 and TRBJ1-4; 9 bases line up with TRBD1. Germline loops: CDR1 SNHLY, CDR2 FYNNEI. The CDR3 covers 15 residues. J gave up 3 bases and V 6 bases, and 5 bases lay outside the gene matches. The CDR3 region is CASSSDRGPNEKLFF. CDR3 sequence (DNA): TGTGCCAGCAGCTCGGACAGGGGACCTAATGAAAAACTGTTTTTT.

This clonotype occurred a few times. This chain connects TRBV12-3 or TRBV12-4 to TRBJ1-2, with D possibly matching TRBD1 (6 bases). The CDR3 runs to 15 residues. Deletions cut 10 bases from V and 8 bases from J, with 26 bases between. CDR3 loop: CATSSRGAPRGGYTF. The CDR3 DNA reads as TGTGCCACCTCATCCCGGGGGGCGCCTAGGGGGGGCTACACCTTC.

In regard to this clonotype: A much larger clonotype is one base distant, so this may be a read error. The chain is built from TRBV27 and TRBJ2-7; D remains unclear. Germline V lookup: CDR1 MNHEY, CDR2 SMNVEV (reference sequence). The CDR3 loop spans 13 amino acids. Written as DNA, the CDR3 is TGTTCCAGCAGTTCCCTCGGGTCCTACGAGCAGTACTTC. Translation: CSSSSLGSYEQYF.

This clonotype was seen only a few times. The chain recombines TRBV5-5 with TRBJ2-3, with a tentative D call TRBD2 (5 bases). Trimming stripped 3 bases from V and 2 bases from J, with 16 bases between. The CDR3 loop spans 16 amino acids. Germline lookup yields CDR1 SGHKS and CDR2 YYEKEE (reference sequence). CDR3 in amino acids: CASSSPPSSDTDTQYF. Here the CDR3 DNA reads TGTGCCAGCAGCTCACCCCCGAGTAGCGACACAGATACGCAGTATTTT.